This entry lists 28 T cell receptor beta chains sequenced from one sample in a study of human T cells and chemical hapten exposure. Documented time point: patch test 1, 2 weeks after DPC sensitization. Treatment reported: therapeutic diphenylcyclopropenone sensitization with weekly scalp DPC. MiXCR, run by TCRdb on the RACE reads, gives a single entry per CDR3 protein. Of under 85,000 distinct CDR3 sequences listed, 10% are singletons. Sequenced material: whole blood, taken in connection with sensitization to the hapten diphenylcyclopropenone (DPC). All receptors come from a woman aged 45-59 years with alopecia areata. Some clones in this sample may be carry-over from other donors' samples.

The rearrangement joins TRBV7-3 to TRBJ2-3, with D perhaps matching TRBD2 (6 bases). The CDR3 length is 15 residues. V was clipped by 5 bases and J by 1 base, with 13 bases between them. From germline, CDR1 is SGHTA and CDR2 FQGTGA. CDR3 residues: CASSLSSAGTDTQYF. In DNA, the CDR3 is TGTGCCAGCAGCCTCTCTAGCGCGGGCACAGATACGCAGTATTTT.

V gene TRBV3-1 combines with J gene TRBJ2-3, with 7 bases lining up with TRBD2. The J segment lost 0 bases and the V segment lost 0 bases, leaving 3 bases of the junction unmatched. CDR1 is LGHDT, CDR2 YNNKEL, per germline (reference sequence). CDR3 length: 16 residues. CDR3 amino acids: CASSQELALSTDTQYF. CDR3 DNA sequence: TGTGCCAGCAGCCAAGAACTAGCGCTTAGCACAGATACGCAGTATTTT.

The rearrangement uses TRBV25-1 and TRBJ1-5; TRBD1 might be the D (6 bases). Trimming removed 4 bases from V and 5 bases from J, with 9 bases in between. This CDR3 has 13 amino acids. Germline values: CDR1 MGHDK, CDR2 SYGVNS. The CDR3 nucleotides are TGTGCCAGCAGTGGTCAGGGGCATCAGCCCCAGCATTTT. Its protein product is CASSGQGHQPQHF.

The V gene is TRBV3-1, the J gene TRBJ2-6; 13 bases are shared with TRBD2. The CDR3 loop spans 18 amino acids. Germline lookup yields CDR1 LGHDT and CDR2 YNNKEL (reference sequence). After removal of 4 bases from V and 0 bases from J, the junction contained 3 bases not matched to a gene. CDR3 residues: CASSPTSGRSSGANVLTF. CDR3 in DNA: TGTGCCAGCAGCCCGACTAGCGGGAGGTCCTCTGGGGCCAACGTCCTGACTTTC.

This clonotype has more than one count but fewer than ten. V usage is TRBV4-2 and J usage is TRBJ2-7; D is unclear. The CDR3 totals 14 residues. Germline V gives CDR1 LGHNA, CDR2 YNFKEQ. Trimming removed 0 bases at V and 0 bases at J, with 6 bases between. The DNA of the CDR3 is TGTGCCAGCAGCCAAGAGAGGAGCTCCTACGAGCAGTACTTC. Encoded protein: CASSQERSSYEQYF.

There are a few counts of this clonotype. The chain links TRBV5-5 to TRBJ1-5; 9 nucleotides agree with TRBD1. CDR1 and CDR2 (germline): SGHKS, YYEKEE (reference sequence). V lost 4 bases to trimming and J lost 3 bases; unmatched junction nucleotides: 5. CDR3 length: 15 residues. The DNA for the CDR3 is TGTGCCAGCAGCCCGACAGGGGGGCCCAATCAGCCCCAGCATTTT. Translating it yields CASSPTGGPNQPQHF.

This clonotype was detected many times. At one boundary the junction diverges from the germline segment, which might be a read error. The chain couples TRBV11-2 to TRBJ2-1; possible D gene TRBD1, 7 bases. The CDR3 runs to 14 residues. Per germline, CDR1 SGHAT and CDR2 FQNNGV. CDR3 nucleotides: TGTGCCAGCAGCCCGCCGGGACAGTACAATGAGCGGGTCTTC. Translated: CASSPPGQYNERVF.

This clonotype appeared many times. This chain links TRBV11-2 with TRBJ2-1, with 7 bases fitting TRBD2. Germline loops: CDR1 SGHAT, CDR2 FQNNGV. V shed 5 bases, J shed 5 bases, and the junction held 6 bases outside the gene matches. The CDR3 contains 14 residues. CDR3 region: CASSPSGTNNEQFF. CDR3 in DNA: TGTGCCAGCAGCCCGTCCGGGACTAACAATGAGCAGTTCTTC.

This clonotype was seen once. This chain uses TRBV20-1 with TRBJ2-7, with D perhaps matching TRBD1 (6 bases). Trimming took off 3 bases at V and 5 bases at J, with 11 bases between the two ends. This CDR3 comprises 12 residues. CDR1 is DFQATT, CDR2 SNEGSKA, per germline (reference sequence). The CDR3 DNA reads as TGCAGTGCTAGCATTGGGGGCGACGAGCAGTACTTC. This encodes CSASIGGDEQYF.

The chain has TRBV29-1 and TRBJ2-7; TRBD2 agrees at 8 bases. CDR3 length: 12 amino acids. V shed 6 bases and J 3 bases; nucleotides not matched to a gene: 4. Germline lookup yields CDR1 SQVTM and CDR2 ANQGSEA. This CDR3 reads CSVRLASYEQYF. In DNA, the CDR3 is TGCAGCGTACGACTAGCGAGCTACGAGCAGTACTTC.

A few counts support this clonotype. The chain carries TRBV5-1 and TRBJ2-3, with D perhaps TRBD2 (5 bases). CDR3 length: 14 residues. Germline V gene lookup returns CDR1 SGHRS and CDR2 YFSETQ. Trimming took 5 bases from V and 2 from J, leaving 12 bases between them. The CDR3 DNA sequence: TGCGCCAGCAGTCACCGAGGGCCCACAGATACGCAGTATTTT. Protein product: CASSHRGPTDTQYF.

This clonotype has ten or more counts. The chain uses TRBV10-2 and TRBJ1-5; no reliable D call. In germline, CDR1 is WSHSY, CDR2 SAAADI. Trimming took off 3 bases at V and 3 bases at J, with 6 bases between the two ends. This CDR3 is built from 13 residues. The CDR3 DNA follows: TGCGCCAGCAGTGACAGCTTCAATCAGCCCCAGCATTTT. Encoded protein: CASSDSFNQPQHF.

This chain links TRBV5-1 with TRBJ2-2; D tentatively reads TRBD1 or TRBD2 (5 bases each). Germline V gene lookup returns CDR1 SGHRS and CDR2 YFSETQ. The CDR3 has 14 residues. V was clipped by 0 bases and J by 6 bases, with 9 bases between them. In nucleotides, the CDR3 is TGCGCCAGCAGCTTGGATCAGGGACCCGGGGAGCTGTTTTTT. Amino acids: CASSLDQGPGELFF.

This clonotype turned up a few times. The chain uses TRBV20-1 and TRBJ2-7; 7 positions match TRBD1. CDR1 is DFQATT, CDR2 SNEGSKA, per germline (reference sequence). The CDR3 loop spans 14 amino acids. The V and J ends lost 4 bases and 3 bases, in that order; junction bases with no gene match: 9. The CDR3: CSAIPGQTIYEQYF. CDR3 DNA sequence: TGCAGTGCTATCCCGGGACAGACCATCTACGAGCAGTACTTC.

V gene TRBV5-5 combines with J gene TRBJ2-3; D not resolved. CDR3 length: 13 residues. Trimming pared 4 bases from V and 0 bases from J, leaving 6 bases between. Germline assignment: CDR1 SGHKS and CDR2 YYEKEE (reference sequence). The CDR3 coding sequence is TGTGCCAGCAGCCGGTTAAGCACAGATACGCAGTATTTT. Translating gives CASSRLSTDTQYF.

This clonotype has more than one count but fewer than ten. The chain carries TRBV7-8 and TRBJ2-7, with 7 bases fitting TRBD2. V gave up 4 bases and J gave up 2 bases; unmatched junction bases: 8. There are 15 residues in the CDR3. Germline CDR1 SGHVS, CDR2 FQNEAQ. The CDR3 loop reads CASSSALAATYEQYF. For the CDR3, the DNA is TGTGCCAGCAGCTCGGCTCTAGCGGCCACCTACGAGCAGTACTTC.

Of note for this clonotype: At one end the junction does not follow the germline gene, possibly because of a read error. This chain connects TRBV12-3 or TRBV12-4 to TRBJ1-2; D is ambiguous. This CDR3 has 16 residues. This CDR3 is CACSSPSGIPNYGYTF. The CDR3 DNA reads TGTGCCTGCAGTTCCCCCTCGGGAATACCTAACTATGGCTACACCTTC.

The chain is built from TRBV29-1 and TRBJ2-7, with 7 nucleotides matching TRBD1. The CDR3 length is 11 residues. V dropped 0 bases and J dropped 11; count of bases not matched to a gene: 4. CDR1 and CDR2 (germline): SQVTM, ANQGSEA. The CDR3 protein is CSVEDWGTEYF. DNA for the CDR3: TGCAGCGTTGAAGATTGGGGGACAGAGTACTTC.

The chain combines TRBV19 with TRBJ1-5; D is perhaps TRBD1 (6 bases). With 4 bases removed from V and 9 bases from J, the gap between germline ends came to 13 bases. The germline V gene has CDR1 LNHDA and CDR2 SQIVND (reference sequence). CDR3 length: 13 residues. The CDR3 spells CASSTNREGPQHF. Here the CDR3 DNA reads TGTGCCAGTAGTACAAACAGGGAAGGGCCCCAGCATTTT.

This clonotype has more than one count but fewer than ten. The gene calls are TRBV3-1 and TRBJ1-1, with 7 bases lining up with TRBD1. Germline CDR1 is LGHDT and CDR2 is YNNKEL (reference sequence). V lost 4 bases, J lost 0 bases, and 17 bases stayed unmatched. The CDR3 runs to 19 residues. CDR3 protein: CASSPLLGQLNLMNTEAFF. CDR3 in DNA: TGTGCCAGCAGCCCTTTGCTGGGACAGCTAAACCTCATGAACACTGAAGCTTTCTTT.

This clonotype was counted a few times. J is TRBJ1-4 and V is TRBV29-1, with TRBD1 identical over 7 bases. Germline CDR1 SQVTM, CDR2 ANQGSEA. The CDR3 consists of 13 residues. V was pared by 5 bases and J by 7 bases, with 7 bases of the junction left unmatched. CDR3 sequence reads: CSVFRQGAEKLFF. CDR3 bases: TGCAGCGTTTTTAGACAGGGAGCTGAAAAACTGTTTTTT. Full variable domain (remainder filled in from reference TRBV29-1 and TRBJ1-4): SAVISQKPSRDICQRGTSLTIQCQVDSQVTMMFWYRQQPGQSLTLIATANQGSEATYESGFVIDKFPISRPNLTFSTLTVSNMSPEDSSIYLCSVFRQGAEKLFFGSGTQLSVL.

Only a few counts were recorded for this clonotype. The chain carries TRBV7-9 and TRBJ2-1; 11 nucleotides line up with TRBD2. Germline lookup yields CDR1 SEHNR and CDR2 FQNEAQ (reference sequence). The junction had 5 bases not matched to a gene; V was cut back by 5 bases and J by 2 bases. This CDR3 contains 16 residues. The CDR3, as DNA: TGTGCCAGCAGCCCGGGACTAGCGGTTCCCTACAATGAGCAGTTCTTC. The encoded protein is CASSPGLAVPYNEQFF. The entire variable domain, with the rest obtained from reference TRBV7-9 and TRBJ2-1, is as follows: DTGVSQNPRHKITKRGQNVTFRCDPISEHNRLYWYRQTLGQGPEFLTYFQNEAQLEKSRLLSDRFSAERPKGSFSTLEIQRTEQGDSAMYLCASSPGLAVPYNEQFFGPGTRLTVL.

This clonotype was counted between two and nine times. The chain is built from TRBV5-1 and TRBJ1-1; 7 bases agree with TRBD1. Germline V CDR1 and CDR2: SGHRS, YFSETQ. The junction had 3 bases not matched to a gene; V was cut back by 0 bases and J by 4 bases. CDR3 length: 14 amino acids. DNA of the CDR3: TGCGCCAGCAGCTTGGGACAGGGATTCACTGAAGCTTTCTTT. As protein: CASSLGQGFTEAFF.

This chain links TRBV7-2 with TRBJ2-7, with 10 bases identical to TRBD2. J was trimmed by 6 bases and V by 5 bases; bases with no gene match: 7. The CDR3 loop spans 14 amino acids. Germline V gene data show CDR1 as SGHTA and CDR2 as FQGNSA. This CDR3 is CASSLGLAGAEQYF. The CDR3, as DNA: TGTGCCAGCAGCCTGGGCCTAGCGGGAGCCGAGCAGTACTTC.

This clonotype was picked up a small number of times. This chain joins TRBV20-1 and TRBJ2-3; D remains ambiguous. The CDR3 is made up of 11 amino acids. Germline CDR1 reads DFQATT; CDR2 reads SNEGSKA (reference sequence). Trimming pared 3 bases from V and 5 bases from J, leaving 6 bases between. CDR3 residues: CSARVGDTQYF. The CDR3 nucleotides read TGCAGTGCTAGGGTCGGAGATACGCAGTATTTT.

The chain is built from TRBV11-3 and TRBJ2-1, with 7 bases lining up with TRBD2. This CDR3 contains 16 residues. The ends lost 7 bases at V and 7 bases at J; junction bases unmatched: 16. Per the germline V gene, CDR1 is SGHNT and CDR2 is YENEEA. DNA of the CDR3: TGTGCCAGCACCCAACGGGGGGAGGGCCTCGGAAATGAGCAGTTCTTC. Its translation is CASTQRGEGLGNEQFF.

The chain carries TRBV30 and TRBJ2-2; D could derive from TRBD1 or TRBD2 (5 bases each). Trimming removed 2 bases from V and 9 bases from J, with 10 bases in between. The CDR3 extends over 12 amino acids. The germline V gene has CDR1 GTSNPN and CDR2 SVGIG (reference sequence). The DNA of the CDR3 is TGTGCCTGGAGTAGGGGACCGAGGGAGCTGTTTTTT. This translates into CAWSRGPRELFF. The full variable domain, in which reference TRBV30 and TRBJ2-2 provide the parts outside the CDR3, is SQTIHQWPATLVQPVGSPLSLECTVEGTSNPNLYWYRQAAGRGLQLLFYSVGIGQISSEVPQNLSASRPQDRQFILSSKKLLLSDSGFYLCAWSRGPRELFFGEGSRLTVL.

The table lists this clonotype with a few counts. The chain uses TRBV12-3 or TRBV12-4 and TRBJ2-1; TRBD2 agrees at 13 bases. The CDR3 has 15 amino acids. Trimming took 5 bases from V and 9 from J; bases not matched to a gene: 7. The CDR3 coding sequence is TGTGCCAGCAGTCTCACTAGCGGGAGGGGCGGTGAGCAGTTCTTC. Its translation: CASSLTSGRGGEQFF.